This TCR beta chain originates from a study of blood T cells in healthy people across ages. Germline CDR1 is MNHEY and CDR2 is SVGAGI. V gave up 1 base and J gave up 0 bases, with 12 bases separating them. The CDR3 has 16 amino acids. The second PCR ran about 6 to 12 cycles with a sample-barcoded 5' primer and J-beta primers. TCRdb reanalysed the 5' RACE reads using MiXCR and keeps one entry per CDR3 protein. This sample has 800,000 to 950,000 distinct CDR3 sequences, with almost 30% found just once. On this clonotype: Its antigen is not identified.

Study outcomes and limitations: Age advanced and TCR beta diversity per million T cells fell, roughly linearly.

A further study also used this sample, focusing on T cells of mothers and their children.

The J gene is TRBJ1-1, the V gene TRBV6-5; D possibly corresponds to TRBD1 (6 bases). The sequencing input was blood. The TCR sequence derives from a woman aged 35 to 49 in good health. The CDR3 DNA is TGTGCCAGCAGTTACTATACCGGGACACTGAACACTGAAGCTTTCTTT. Translated: CASSYYTGTLNTEAFF.